This T cell receptor beta chain is drawn from a study of early T cells in non-severe SARS-CoV-2 infection (dated by TCRdb to the early 2020s). Concerning the study at large: TCR sequencing used bulk RNA from unsorted whole blood, so alpha and beta chains could not be paired. Points the paper makes about the study in general: VDJdb matching was skewed toward anti-spike CD8 responses and likely underestimated virus-specific expansions, missing private and CD4 specificities.

The germline V gene encodes CDR1 KGHSH and CDR2 LQKENI. Counted from cysteine to phenylalanine, this CDR3 has 13 amino acids. The sequence is cut down to CDR3 DNA, 39 bases in frame from base 1. At the junction V is shortened by 6 bases and J by 0 bases, with 6 bases in between. A case-control design nested within a healthcare worker cohort in London, UK, was used, with weekly nasopharyngeal swab PCR tests and blood sampling performed. Healthcare workers were enrolled in the week of the UK lockdown, from 23 to 31 March 2020, and were followed every week for up to roughly 16 weeks. The library relied on 5' RACE. Instrument on record: NextSeq 500. To correct for sequencing error and PCR bias, the TCR library protocol tagged individual cDNA molecules with unique molecular identifiers. Both TCR alpha and beta chains were sequenced, and tight co-correlation was observed between alpha and beta sequence abundances in each sample. From the authors' description of their analysis: Decombinator V4 was used to annotate the V gene, J gene and CDR3 of the TCR sequences. Expanded TCRs were defined as changing significantly between any two time points under a Poisson model with p below 0.0001. TCR abundances were normalised to the total number of TCRs sequenced per sample and were expressed as counts per million. TRAV1-2 paired with TRAJ12, TRAJ20 or TRAJ33 defined MAIT TCRs, while TRAV10 paired with TRAJ18 defined iNKT TCRs. VDJdb, accessed 1 November 2021, was searched for CMV, EBV and SARS-CoV-2 annotated TCRs, excluding TCRs annotated for multiple antigens. TCRdb reprocessing: public reads trimmed at Q25 with fastp, clones called with MiXCR, in-frame beta chains kept. Every CDR3 protein is listed once, alongside the most common genes and DNA of its rows. Here the V and J calls rest on TCRdb's processing, not on the authors' analysis. This sample gives 20,000 to 25,000 distinct CDR3 sequences in total; over 4% of them show up just once. The ten most abundant clones make up about 7.8% of the sample.

At least ten counts were recorded for this clonotype. What this receptor recognizes is not known. No qualities accompany the bases; no much larger clone lies one base away. Sequenced: whole blood. The chain employs TRBV18 and TRBJ1-5; no D segment can be confidently identified. The TCR comes from an adult who was a healthcare worker with PCR-confirmed SARS-CoV-2 infection or an uninfected control (not recorded which). Here is the DNA: TGTGCCAGCTCTGGGTATAGCAATCAGCCCCAGCATTTT. Translated, it gives CASSGYSNQPQHF.